The 5 T cell receptor beta chains in this list originate from one sample, sequenced in a study of cytomegalovirus exposure and HLA in healthy donors. PCR employed 60 Vbeta and 13 Jbeta primers. Here immunoSEQ multiplex PCR was the method, and the copy in TCRdb shows in-frame clones only, minus some. The table shows 93,000 or so clones, with around 76% occurring only once. The sequenced material came from PBMCs. The receptor set was obtained from a woman between 18 and 30 years old in good health and CMV-seropositive.

V is TRBV25-1 and J is TRBJ2-3, with D tentatively TRBD2 (5 bases). Germline CDR1 and CDR2: MGHDK and SYGVNS. The CDR3 totals 11 residues. V lost 8 bases and J 3 bases, leaving 6 bases between the germline ends. In DNA form, the CDR3 reads TGTGCCAGCCGGGGAACAGATACGCAGTATTTT. The encoded protein is CASRGTDTQYF.

This chain links TRBV9 with TRBJ1-1; D is possibly TRBD1 (6 bases). The CDR3 is made up of 15 amino acids. The germline V and J ends were trimmed by 0 bases and 0 bases, with 9 bases remaining between them. Germline CDR1 SGDLS, CDR2 YYNGEE. CDR3 in amino acids: CASSVGTVMNTEAFF. The CDR3 bases are TGTGCCAGCAGCGTAGGGACAGTCATGAACACTGAAGCTTTCTTT.

The chain recombines TRBV2 with TRBJ2-3; D may be TRBD2 (6 bases). There are 15 residues in the CDR3. Germline V gives CDR1 SNHLY, CDR2 FYNNEI. The V gene lost 3 bases and the J gene lost 2 bases, with 12 bases spanning the gap. The CDR3, as DNA: TGTGCCAGCAGTGAGCCACTAGCACCCACAGATACGCAGTATTTT. It encodes CASSEPLAPTDTQYF.

This sequence joins TRBV27 and TRBJ1-5; 7 positions match TRBD1. CDR1 and CDR2 from the germline V gene are MNHEY and SMNVEV (reference sequence). The CDR3 extends over 17 amino acids. V trimming: 5 bases; J trimming: 1 base; junction bases outside the gene matches: 11. CDR3 in amino acids: CASSKGADPMSNQPQHF. CDR3 DNA sequence: TGTGCCAGCAGTAAGGGGGCAGACCCTATGAGCAATCAGCCCCAGCATTTT.

V is TRBV27 and J is TRBJ2-5, with D possibly being TRBD1 (6 bases). V was clipped by 6 bases and J by 0 bases, with 17 bases between them. Germline V lookup: CDR1 MNHEY, CDR2 SMNVEV (reference sequence). This CDR3 spans 16 amino acids. The CDR3 loop reads CASRGAYQQYQETQYF. The CDR3 DNA is TGTGCCAGCAGGGGGGCATACCAACAGTACCAAGAGACCCAGTACTTC.